This T cell receptor beta chain was captured in a study of blood T cell repertoires in COVID-19. Study-level information: Acute and convalescent COVID-19 samples came from the United States, Italy and Spain. Sample material is recorded as cDNA or gDNA derived from T cells, B-cell-depleted T cells, or PBMCs.

The table lists this clone with a few counts. V dropped 5 bases and J dropped 1; count of bases not matched to a gene: 3. Germline V gene data show CDR1 as SGHVS and CDR2 as FNYEAQ. The CDR3 length is 15 residues. Original processing notes: Estimation of nucleated cell counts was performed using reference gene primer amplification. Sequencing used immunoSEQ multiplex PCR; TCRdb keeps in-frame clones, though not all of them. V, J and clone size derive from that table, while D and trimming were established from the DNA sequence. The sample has around 89,000 clones; nearly 90% are singletons. The sequenced material came from peripheral blood. The chain is built from TRBV7-6 and TRBJ2-3; the match to TRBD2 covers 10 bases. This clonotype was sampled from a man aged 50 to 59 with acute or convalescent COVID-19. CDR3 in DNA: TGTGCCAGCAGCGTCGGACTAGCGGGCACAGATACGCAGTATTTT. The encoded protein is CASSVGLAGTDTQYF.